This TCR beta chain was identified in a study of tumor-infiltrating lymphocytes in primary liver carcinoma. A primer matching the constant region was used to make TCR beta cDNA from about 500 ng of total RNA. Each TCR beta library was derived from three nested multiplex PCR rounds that employed slightly modified ARM-PCR. Two initial PCR rounds of around 10 cycles each paired TRBV1-TRBV30 forward primers with a C-beta reverse primer. Each CDR3 protein is one row after TCRdb ran MiXCR on the multiplex PCR reads. This table has over 250,000 distinct CDR3 sequences, 45% to 70% appearing once. Alongside blood RNA obtained from unsorted whole blood, germline DNA was also extracted. The CDR3 region is 19 residues in length, termini included. Per germline, CDR1 LGHNA and CDR2 YNFKEQ. As regards this clonotype: Without the conserved terminal phenylalanine or tryptophan, this CDR3 likely stems from a read error. The limits of the CDR3 on the DNA are not certain, so only TCRdb's listed CDR3 is given.

Sequencing used peripheral blood. This sequence originates from a woman between 25 and 40 years old with primary liver carcinoma and hepatitis B virus infection. This chain uses TRBV4-2 with TRBJ2-2; the D call in the table, TRBD2, was not verified against the DNA. CDR3 region: CASSQEDSLAGAATGELLL.